A single sample is the source of the 20 T cell receptor beta chains below, sequenced in a study of cytomegalovirus exposure and HLA in healthy donors (dated by TCRdb to the late 2010s). Libraries were constructed by the immunoSEQ multiplex PCR assay. For the multiplex PCR, a mixture combining 60 forward primers for TCR Vbeta segments and 13 reverse primers for TCR Jbeta segments was used. This is the immuneACCESS table as TCRdb keeps it, with only in-frame sequences that have V and J called. A part of the clones is gone; compared with another copy, unresolved V genes explain less than half, and the rest is unexplained. The sample table lists nearly 110,000 clones, less than 85% of them with a count of one. The top ten clones comprise roughly 15% of the sample. Sequencing was performed on PBMCs. Receptors originate from a woman aged 40 to 50 in good health and CMV-seropositive.

The rearrangement links TRBV9 to TRBJ2-7; 13 bases line up with TRBD2. The trim removed 1 base at V and 3 bases at J, leaving 13 bases unmatched. The germline CDR1 and CDR2 sequences are SGDLS and YYNGEE. The CDR3 extends over 19 amino acids. The CDR3 sequence is CASSVQSLKLAGGSYEQYF. The CDR3 DNA reads TGTGCCAGCAGCGTACAAAGCCTAAAACTAGCGGGGGGGAGCTACGAGCAGTACTTC.

This chain uses TRBV7-2 with TRBJ1-2, with D unclear. The V and J ends lost 5 bases and 4 bases respectively, with 14 bases between them. Per germline, CDR1 SGHTA and CDR2 FQGNSA. There are 14 residues in the CDR3. CDR3 sequence: CASSLEWRSYGYTF. The CDR3 nucleotides are TGTGCCAGCAGCCTGGAGTGGCGGAGCTATGGCTACACCTTC.

The chain couples TRBV29-1 to TRBJ2-3, with a weak D call TRBD2 (5 bases). The germline gives CDR1 SQVTM, CDR2 ANQGSEA. CDR3 length equals 15 residues. Trimming took 6 bases from V and 2 from J, leaving 18 bases between them. The DNA of the CDR3 is TGCAGCGTGGGGAGATCGAAGAGGAACACAGATACGCAGTATTTT. This translates into CSVGRSKRNTDTQYF.

The chain combines TRBV5-1 with TRBJ2-7; D possibly corresponds to TRBD1 (7 bases). The CDR3 runs 14 residues. CDR1 and CDR2 from the germline V gene are SGHRS and YFSETQ. The V gene lost 2 bases and the J gene lost 5 bases, with 14 bases spanning the gap. The CDR3 reads CASSLGTAGDEQYF. The CDR3 bases are TGCGCCAGCAGCTTAGGGACAGCGGGCGACGAGCAGTACTTC. Supplemented by reference TRBV5-1 and TRBJ2-7, the full variable domain reads KAGVTQTPRYLIKTRGQQVTLSCSPISGHRSVSWYQQTPGQGLQFLFEYFSETQRNKGNFPGRFSGRQFSNSRSEMNVSTLELGDSALYLCASSLGTAGDEQYFGPGTRLTVT.

The chain recombines TRBV5-1 with TRBJ2-2; D is unresolved. The CDR3 totals 14 residues. V lost 0 bases, J lost 0 bases, and 3 bases lay in between. Germline values: CDR1 SGHRS, CDR2 YFSETQ. The CDR3 DNA follows: TGCGCCAGCAGCTTGGTAGCGAACACCGGGGAGCTGTTTTTT. Protein sequence: CASSLVANTGELFF. Supplemented by reference TRBV5-1 and TRBJ2-2, the full variable domain reads KAGVTQTPRYLIKTRGQQVTLSCSPISGHRSVSWYQQTPGQGLQFLFEYFSETQRNKGNFPGRFSGRQFSNSRSEMNVSTLELGDSALYLCASSLVANTGELFFGEGSRLTVL.

The chain couples TRBV29-1 to TRBJ2-1, with a tentative D call TRBD1 (9 bases). The CDR3 has 15 amino acids. Trimming took off 5 bases at V and 1 base at J, with 15 bases between the two ends. In germline, CDR1 is SQVTM, CDR2 ANQGSEA. The CDR3 is CSVSGGTGSYNEQFF. The CDR3 nucleotides are TGCAGCGTTTCGGGGGGGACAGGGTCCTACAATGAGCAGTTCTTC.

The J gene is TRBJ1-2, the V gene TRBV7-2, with D hard to call. The CDR3 runs 14 residues. Germline CDR1 and CDR2: SGHTA and FQGNSA. Trimming cost V 5 bases and J 3 bases, with 13 bases left between them. The CDR3 DNA sequence: TGTGCCAGCAGCGCACCTTATGCGTACTATGGCTACACCTTC. Protein: CASSAPYAYYGYTF.

The chain combines TRBV7-8 with TRBJ2-7; 8 bases agree with TRBD2. This CDR3 has 17 residues. V was clipped by 1 base and J by 5 bases; unmatched bases: 13. The germline gives CDR1 SGHVS, CDR2 FQNEAQ. The CDR3 DNA reads TGTGCCAGCAGCTTAGGGGCCCGCGGGGGGCCGGTAAACGAGCAGTACTTC. Translation gives CASSLGARGGPVNEQYF.

This rearrangement joins TRBV9 to TRBJ2-7, with D perhaps matching TRBD2 (5 bases). CDR1 SGDLS and CDR2 YYNGEE come from the germline V gene. Between the trimmed V and J ends, which lost 0 bases and 2 bases, there was a span of 12 bases. The CDR3 runs 15 residues. DNA of the CDR3: TGTGCCAGCAGCGTAGGGCAAGACTACACCTACGAGCAGTACTTC. The encoded protein is CASSVGQDYTYEQYF.

This chain's CDR3 is CASSTRTGMNTEAFF. CDR3 in DNA: TGTGCCAGCAGTACCCGGACAGGGATGAACACTGAAGCTTTCTTT. The chain employs TRBV27 and TRBJ1-1, with 8 bases lining up with TRBD1. This CDR3 is built from 15 residues. V shed 5 bases, J shed 0 bases, and the junction held 5 bases outside the gene matches. Germline assignment: CDR1 MNHEY and CDR2 SMNVEV (reference sequence).

This chain joins TRBV30 and TRBJ1-1, with TRBD1 as a possible D gene (6 bases). This CDR3 has 14 residues. Germline CDR1 GTSNPN, CDR2 SVGIG (reference sequence). The ends were cut back, 0 bases at V and 5 bases at J, with 13 bases in the middle. CDR3 nucleotides: TGTGCCTGGAGTGTCGGGGGGCGGGGAACTGAAGCTTTCTTT. Encoded protein: CAWSVGGRGTEAFF.

The chain uses TRBV10-3 and TRBJ1-6; possibly TRBD1 for D (5 bases). V was pared by 3 bases and J by 6 bases, with 9 bases between. This CDR3 contains 14 residues. Germline V gene lookup returns CDR1 ENHRY and CDR2 SYGVKD. CDR3 protein: CAISEGATNSPLHF. The CDR3 DNA reads TGTGCCATCAGTGAAGGGGCTACTAATTCACCCCTCCACTTT.

The J gene is TRBJ1-3, the V gene TRBV6-5, with a weak D call TRBD1 (6 bases). There are 14 residues in the CDR3. V lost 6 bases, J lost 5 bases, and 14 bases lay in between. CDR1 is MNHEY, CDR2 SVGAGI, per germline. This CDR3 reads CASSKQGYRNTIYF. The CDR3 DNA follows: TGTGCCAGCAGCAAACAGGGATATCGAAACACCATATATTTT.

This clone was seen a few times. The chain combines TRBV6-6 with TRBJ1-5, with 9 bases identical to TRBD1. Losses at the gene ends were 6 bases for V and 7 bases for J; bases not matched to a gene: 7. Germline CDR1 and CDR2: MNHNY and SVGAGI (reference sequence). CDR3 length equals 14 residues. The chain's CDR3 is CASRNRQGDQPQHF. The CDR3 DNA sequence: TGTGCCAGCAGGAATCGACAGGGGGACCAGCCCCAGCATTTT.

This clone showed up just once. The rearrangement uses TRBV14 and TRBJ2-5, with 7 bases identical to TRBD2. The CDR3 sequence is 15 residues long. J gave up 4 bases and V 4 bases, and 9 bases lay outside the gene matches. CDR1 SGHDN and CDR2 FVKESK come from the germline V gene. The CDR3 is CASSPGLVQGETQYF. CDR3 nucleotide sequence: TGTGCCAGCAGCCCTGGACTAGTCCAAGGAGAGACCCAGTACTTC.

The chain is built from TRBV6-1 and TRBJ2-5; 8 positions match TRBD1. The V and J ends lost 1 base and 5 bases, in that order; junction bases with no gene match: 9. CDR3 length: 16 residues. CDR1 is MNHNS and CDR2 is SASEGT in the germline V gene. The CDR3, as DNA: TGTGCCAGCAGTGAAGTTCTGGGACAGGTGGTTGAGACCCAGTACTTC. Translation gives CASSEVLGQVVETQYF.

The gene calls are TRBV5-1 and TRBJ2-5; 9 bases align to TRBD2. The CDR3 contains 15 residues. Per germline, CDR1 SGHRS and CDR2 YFSETQ. Germline trimming cut 1 base from V and 2 bases from J; bases unmatched to any gene: 3. CDR3 residues: CASSLSLAGQETQYF. The DNA for the CDR3 is TGCGCCAGCAGCTTGAGTCTAGCGGGGCAAGAGACCCAGTACTTC.

The chain links TRBV7-2 to TRBJ2-5; D uncertain. This CDR3 has 13 amino acids. Looked up from germline, CDR1 is SGHTA and CDR2 is FQGNSA. Trimming left V 0 bases short and J 2 bases short, with 4 bases between. The DNA for the CDR3 is TGTGCCAGCAGCTTAGCTACACAAGAGACCCAGTACTTC. It encodes CASSLATQETQYF.

The chain links TRBV29-1 to TRBJ2-5, with 11 positions matching TRBD2. Per the germline V gene, CDR1 is SQVTM and CDR2 is ANQGSEA. V lost 6 bases, J lost 3 bases, and 6 bases stayed unmatched. The CDR3 spans 14 residues. CDR3 sequence (DNA): TGCAGCGTCGCGACTAGCGGGGTCAAAGAGACCCAGTACTTC. Translation: CSVATSGVKETQYF.

The table lists this clone with a few counts. This chain uses TRBV20-1 with TRBJ1-2; the D gene is possibly TRBD1 (5 bases). The V end was cut by 1 base, the J end by 11 bases, with 11 bases between. This CDR3 has 11 residues. Germline V gene data show CDR1 as DFQATT and CDR2 as SNEGSKA (reference sequence). The CDR3 is CSARVDGGYTF. The CDR3 DNA reads as TGCAGTGCTAGAGTTGACGGGGGGTACACCTTC.